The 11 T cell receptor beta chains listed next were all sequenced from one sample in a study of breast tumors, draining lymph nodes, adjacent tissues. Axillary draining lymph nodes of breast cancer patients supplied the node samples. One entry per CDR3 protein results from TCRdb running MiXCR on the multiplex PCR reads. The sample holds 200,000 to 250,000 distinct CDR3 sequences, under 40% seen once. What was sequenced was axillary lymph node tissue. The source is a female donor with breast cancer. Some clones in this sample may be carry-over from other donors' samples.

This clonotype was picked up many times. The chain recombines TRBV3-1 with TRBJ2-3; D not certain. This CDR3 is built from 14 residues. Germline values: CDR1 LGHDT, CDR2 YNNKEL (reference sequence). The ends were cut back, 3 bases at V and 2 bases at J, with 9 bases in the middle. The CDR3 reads CASSHAAFTDTQYF. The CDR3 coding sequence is TGTGCCAGCAGCCACGCGGCCTTCACAGATACGCAGTATTTT.

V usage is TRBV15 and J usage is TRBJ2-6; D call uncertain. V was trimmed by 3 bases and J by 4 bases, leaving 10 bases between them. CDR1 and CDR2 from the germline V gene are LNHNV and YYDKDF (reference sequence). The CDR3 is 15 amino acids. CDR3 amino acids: CATSSADDGANVLTF. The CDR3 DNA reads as TGTGCCACCAGCAGTGCTGATGACGGGGCCAACGTCCTGACTTTC.

In nucleotides, the CDR3 is TGTGCCAGCAGCCAAGGAACAGGGTTTGGGCATGAGCAGTTCTTC. It yields the protein CASSQGTGFGHEQFF. This chain uses TRBV3-1 with TRBJ2-1; TRBD1 might be the D (6 bases). The V gene's germline CDR1 is LGHDT and CDR2 YNNKEL (reference sequence). The germline V and J ends were trimmed by 1 base and 8 bases, with 15 bases remaining between them. This CDR3 is built from 15 residues.

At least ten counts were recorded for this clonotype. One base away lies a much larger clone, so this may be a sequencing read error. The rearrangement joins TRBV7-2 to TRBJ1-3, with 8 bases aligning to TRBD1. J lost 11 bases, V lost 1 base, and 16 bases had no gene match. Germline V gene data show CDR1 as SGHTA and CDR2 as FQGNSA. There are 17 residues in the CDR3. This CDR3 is CASSLGAFAGGGHPIYF. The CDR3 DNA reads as TGTGCCAGCAGCTTAGGAGCCTTTGCAGGGGGCGGCCACCCCATATATTTT. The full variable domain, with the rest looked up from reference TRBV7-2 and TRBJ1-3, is GAGVSQSPSNKVTEKGKDVELRCDPISGHTALYWYRQSLGQGLEFLIYFQGNSAPDKSGLPSDRFSAERTGGSVSTLTIQRTQQEDSAVYLCASSLGAFAGGGHPIYFGEGSWLTVV.

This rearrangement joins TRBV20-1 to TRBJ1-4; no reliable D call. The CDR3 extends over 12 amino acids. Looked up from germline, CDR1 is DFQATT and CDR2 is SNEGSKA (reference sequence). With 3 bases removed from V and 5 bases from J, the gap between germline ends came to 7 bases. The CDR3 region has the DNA TGCAGTGCTAGGGCAGGAAATGAAAAACTGTTTTTT. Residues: CSARAGNEKLFF.

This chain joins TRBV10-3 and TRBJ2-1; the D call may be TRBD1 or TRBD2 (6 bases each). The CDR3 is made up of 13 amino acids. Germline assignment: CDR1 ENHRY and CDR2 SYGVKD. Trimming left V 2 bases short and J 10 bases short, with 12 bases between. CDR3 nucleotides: TGTGCCATCAGTGAGAGGGGGGACCGAGAGCAGTTCTTC. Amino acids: CAISERGDREQFF.

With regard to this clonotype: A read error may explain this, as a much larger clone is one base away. CDR3 region: CSAVLAGGQATQYF. CDR3 sequence (DNA): TGCAGTGCTGTCCTAGCGGGGGGGCAAGCGACCCAGTACTTC. The chain recombines TRBV20-1 with TRBJ2-5; 12 bases are shared with TRBD2. The germline gives CDR1 DFQATT, CDR2 SNEGSKA (reference sequence). This CDR3 comprises 14 residues.

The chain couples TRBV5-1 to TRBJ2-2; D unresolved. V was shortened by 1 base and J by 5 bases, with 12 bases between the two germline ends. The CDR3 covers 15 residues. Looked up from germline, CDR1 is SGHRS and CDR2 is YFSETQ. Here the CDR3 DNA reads TGCGCCAGCAGCTTGCGGTCCACTGGGACCGGGGAGCTGTTTTTT. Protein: CASSLRSTGTGELFF.

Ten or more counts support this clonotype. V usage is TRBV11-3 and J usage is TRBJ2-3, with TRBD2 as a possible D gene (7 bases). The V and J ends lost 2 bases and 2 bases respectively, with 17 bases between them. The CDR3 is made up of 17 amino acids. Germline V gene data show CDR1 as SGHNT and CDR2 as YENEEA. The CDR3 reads CASSLRGGRRATDTQYF. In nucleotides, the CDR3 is TGTGCCAGCAGCTTAAGGGGGGGTCGGAGGGCCACAGATACGCAGTATTTT.

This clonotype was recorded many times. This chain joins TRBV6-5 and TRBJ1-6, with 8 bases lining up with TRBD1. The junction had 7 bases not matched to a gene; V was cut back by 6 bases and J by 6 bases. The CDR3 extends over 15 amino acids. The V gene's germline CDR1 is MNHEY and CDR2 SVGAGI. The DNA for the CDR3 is TGTGCCAGCAGAACTAGGACAGGGAGTAATTCACCCCTCCACTTT. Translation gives CASRTRTGSNSPLHF.

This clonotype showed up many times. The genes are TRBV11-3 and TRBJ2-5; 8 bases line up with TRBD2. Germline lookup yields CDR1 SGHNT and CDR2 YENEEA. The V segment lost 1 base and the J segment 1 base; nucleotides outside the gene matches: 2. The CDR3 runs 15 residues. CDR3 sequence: CASSLGSGAQETQYF. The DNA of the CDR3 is TGTGCCAGCAGCTTAGGTAGCGGGGCCCAAGAGACCCAGTACTTC.